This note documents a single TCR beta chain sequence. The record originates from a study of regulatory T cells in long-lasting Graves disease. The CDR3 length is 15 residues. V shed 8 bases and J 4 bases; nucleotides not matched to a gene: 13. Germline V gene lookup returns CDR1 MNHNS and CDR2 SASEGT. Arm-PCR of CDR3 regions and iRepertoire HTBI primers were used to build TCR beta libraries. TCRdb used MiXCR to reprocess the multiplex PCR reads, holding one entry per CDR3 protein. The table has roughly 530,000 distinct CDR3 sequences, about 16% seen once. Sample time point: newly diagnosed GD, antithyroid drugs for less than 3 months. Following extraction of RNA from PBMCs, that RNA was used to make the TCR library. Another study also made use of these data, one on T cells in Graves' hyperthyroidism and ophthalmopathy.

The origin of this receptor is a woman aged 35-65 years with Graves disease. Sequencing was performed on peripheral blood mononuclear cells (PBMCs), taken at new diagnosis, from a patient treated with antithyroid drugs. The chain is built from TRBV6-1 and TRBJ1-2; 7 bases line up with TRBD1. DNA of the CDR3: TGTGCCAGCCGTGGGAGCGGGGGACAGACCTATGGCTACACCTTC. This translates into CASRGSGGQTYGYTF.